This T cell receptor (beta chain) emerged from a study of cytomegalovirus exposure and HLA in healthy donors. Turning to the study itself: The roughly 100 million unique TCR beta sequences, from about 180 million T cells, were found by an earlier analysis. Overall study results and limits: Evidence from a later analysis indicated that most CMV-associated TCR beta chains looked HLA-restricted. Researchers had no immune exposure information except CMV serostatus available.

As concerns this clone: The antigen is not known.

This CDR3 has 13 residues. Trimming took off 4 bases at V and 0 bases at J, with 6 bases between the two ends. Per the germline V gene, CDR1 is MDHEN and CDR2 is SYDVKM. PCR was performed using 60 Vbeta and 13 Jbeta primers. Measured with immunoSEQ multiplex PCR; TCRdb has only the in-frame clones, and not every one. This sample's table has 110,000 to 150,000 clones. The chain combines TRBV28 with TRBJ1-2, with D uncertain. The TCR was taken from a woman aged 18 to 35 in good health and CMV-seronegative. Sequenced input: PBMCs. CDR3: CASSSGSNYGYTF. CDR3 nucleotide sequence: TGTGCCAGCAGTTCCGGGTCTAACTATGGCTACACCTTC.